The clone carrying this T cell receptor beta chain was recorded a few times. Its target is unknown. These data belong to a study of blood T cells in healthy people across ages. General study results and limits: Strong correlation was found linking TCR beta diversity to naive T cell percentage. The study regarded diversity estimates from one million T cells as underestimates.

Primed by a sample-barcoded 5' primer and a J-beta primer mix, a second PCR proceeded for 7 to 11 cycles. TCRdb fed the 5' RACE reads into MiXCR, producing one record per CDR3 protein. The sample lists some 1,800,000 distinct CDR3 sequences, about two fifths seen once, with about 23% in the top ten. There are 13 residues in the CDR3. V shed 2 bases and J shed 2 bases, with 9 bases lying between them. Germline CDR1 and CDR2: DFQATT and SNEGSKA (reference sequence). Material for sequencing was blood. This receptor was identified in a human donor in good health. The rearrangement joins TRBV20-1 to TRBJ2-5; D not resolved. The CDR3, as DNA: TGCAGTGCTAGACAGTCTACTCAAGAGACCCAGTACTTC. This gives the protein CSARQSTQETQYF.